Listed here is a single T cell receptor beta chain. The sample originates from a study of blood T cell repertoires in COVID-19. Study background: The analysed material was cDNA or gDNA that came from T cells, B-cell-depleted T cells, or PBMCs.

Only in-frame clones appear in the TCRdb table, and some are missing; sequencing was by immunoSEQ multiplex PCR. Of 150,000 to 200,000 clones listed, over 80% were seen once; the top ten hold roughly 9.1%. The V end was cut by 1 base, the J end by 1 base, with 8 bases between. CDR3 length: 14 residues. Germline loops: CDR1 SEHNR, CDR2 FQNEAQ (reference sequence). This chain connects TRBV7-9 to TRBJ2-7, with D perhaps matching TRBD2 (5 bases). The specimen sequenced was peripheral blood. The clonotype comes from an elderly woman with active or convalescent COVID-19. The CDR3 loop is CASSLGGKSYEQYF. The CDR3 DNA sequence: TGTGCCAGCAGCTTAGGAGGGAAATCCTACGAGCAGTACTTC.